This TCR beta chain came from a study of T cell clones after liver transplantation. On the study more broadly: Liver transplant recipients had immunosuppression withdrawal attempted within 2 years. Findings and caveats of the study: Donor-reactive sequences fell more than third party-reactive ones, suggesting partial deletion.

V lost 1 base, J lost 6 bases, and 12 bases lay in between. From germline, CDR1 is LGHNA and CDR2 YSLEER. The CDR3 contains 15 residues. TCRdb's table, derived via immunoSEQ multiplex PCR, lists solely in-frame clones and lacks some. The repertoire consists of tens of thousands of clones, with 65% to 85% occurring once and the leading ten covering around 0.5%. Note on this clone: Its antigen is undetermined.

This chain connects TRBV4-3 to TRBJ1-4, with D possibly matching TRBD1 (6 bases). The starting material was CD4+ T cells from blood, obtained around 45 months after liver transplant. This clonotype originated in a human patient who received a liver transplant. Some of these T cells may belong to the graft donor. The CDR3 bases are TGCGCCAGCAGCCAAGTCGCGGCAGGGGATGAAAAACTGTTTTTT. Protein: CASSQVAAGDEKLFF.